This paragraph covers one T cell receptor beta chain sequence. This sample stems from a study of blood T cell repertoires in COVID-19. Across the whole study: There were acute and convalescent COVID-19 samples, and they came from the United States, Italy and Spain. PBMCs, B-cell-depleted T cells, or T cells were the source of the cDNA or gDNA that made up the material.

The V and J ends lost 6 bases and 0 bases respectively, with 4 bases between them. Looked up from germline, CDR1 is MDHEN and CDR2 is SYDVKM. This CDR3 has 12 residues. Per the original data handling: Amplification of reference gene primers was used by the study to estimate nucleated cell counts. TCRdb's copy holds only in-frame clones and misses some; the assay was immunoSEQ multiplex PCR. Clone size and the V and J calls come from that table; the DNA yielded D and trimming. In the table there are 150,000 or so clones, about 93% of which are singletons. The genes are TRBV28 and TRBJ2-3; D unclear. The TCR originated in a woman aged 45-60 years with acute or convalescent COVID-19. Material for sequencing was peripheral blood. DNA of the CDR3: TGTGCCAGCAGAGCCAGCACAGATACGCAGTATTTT. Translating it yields CASRASTDTQYF.